This TCR beta chain was observed in a study of T cells in Graves' hyperthyroidism and ophthalmopathy (dated by TCRdb to the late 2010s). Describing the broader study: Peripheral blood was sampled at the time of initial diagnosis, prior to any treatment. For training and testing, the 100 or so patients in the discovery cohort were randomly divided in a 7:3 ratio. TCR V-J signatures able to tell the groups apart were searched for in a discovery cohort of some 97 patients, of whom under 45 had Graves' ophthalmopathy and around 57 had stable Graves' hyperthyroidism. In six Graves' hyperthyroidism patients, the study also compared T-cell repertoires from thyroid tissue with T-cell repertoires from blood. Prospective prediction of ophthalmopathy was tested in an independent validation cohort consisting of 18 to 20 hyperthyroidism patients and more than 15 patients who later progressed to ophthalmopathy. According to the paper, TCR Vbeta CDR3 sequencing was carried out on 135 peripheral blood samples, which came from 40 to 45 ophthalmopathy, around 75 hyperthyroidism and approximately 17 progressor patients. Following sampling, methimazole starting at 30 mg daily was given to hyperthyroidism patients, and high-dose intravenous methylprednisolone was given to ophthalmopathy patients. What the work shows at the level of the full study, not this receptor alone: In validation, the model predicted progression to ophthalmopathy with 55% to 71% sensitivity and 72.22% specificity, a median of 6.5 months before onset. A model built on a 13 V-J signature distinguished ophthalmopathy from stable hyperthyroidism, reaching 87.88% sensitivity and about 81% specificity in cross-validation and 80%/75% in testing. Sample size was not statistically predetermined, and investigators were not blinded to group allocation. Most expanded thyroid clonotypes (frequency above 0.001) were also found in blood, which suggests that blood repertoires may mirror thyroid immune responses.

This clonotype appeared a few times. The antigen this receptor binds is unknown. Nothing much larger sits one base from this clone, and base qualities are not available. Moderately to severely active disease, a Clinical Activity Score of at least 3, a NOSPECS grade of at least 4, and a duration under 3 months were present in ophthalmopathy patients. The study excluded patients with uncontrolled infections, other autoimmune diseases, pregnancy or lactation. Diagnoses were established on the basis of clinical symptoms, serum thyroxine and TRAb, thyroid ultrasound, and orbital computed tomography. PBMCs were separated from 8 to 10 ml of fresh peripheral blood using Ficoll-Paque density gradient centrifugation. Trizol reagent was used to extract total RNA, and RNA quality was then checked on an Agilent 2100 Bioanalyzer. The TCR beta CDR3 regions were amplified from RNA transcripts. A first-round RT-PCR of the TCR CDR3 used the HTBI primer set with the Qiagen OneStep RT-PCR kit. Libraries were constructed in a second round of multiplex PCR, after which size selection and purification were carried out. Libraries were sequenced paired-end with 100 bp reads on an Illumina HiSeq2000. Under the source paper's analysis protocol: SOAPnuke was used to process the raw data, with reads discarded if the reads contained adapters or uncalled bases, had a mean Phred below 15, or lacked an exact constant-primer or identifier match. High-quality paired reads were merged with COPE v1.2.5, and unique nucleotide sequences were defined as clonotypes. Clonotypes were aligned to IMGT TRBV, TRBD and TRBJ reference segments using MiTCR v1.1. The analysis included only V-J combinations with a frequency above 0.0001, which together covered around 99% of the repertoires. The TCS score was defined as F50 (clonal expansion) divided by E x V (chaos), with BLOSUM62-based TCRdist calculated between CDR3 peptides within each V-J. Welch's t-statistics and random forest reduced 450 to 600 V-J features to roughly 13, which were used in a naive Bayes classifier (R e1071). TCRdb cleaned the public reads at Q25 with fastp, built clones with MiXCR and kept in-frame beta chains. Rows with a matching CDR3 protein are joined into one entry that keeps the most common DNA and genes. For this entry, the V and J calls and clone size follow TCRdb and not the study's own pipeline. Recorded for this sample are around 350,000 distinct CDR3 sequences; about 15% of them occurred a single time. The ten largest clones take up roughly 19% of the sample.

The specimen sequenced was blood. This receptor was taken from a woman aged 55-69 years with Graves' ophthalmopathy.

The encoded CDR3 is CASSPWTSGRVVEQYF. The DNA sequence is as follows: TGTGCCAGCAGCCCATGGACTAGCGGGAGGGTCGTCGAGCAGTACTTC. In this chain, TRBV7-2 is recombined with TRBJ2-7, and TRBD2 matches 15 of the central bases. The germline V end is reduced by 5 bases and the J end by 6 bases; junction bases left unmatched: 8. CDR1 and CDR2 were assigned from the germline V gene as SGHTA and FQGNSA. The CDR3 starts with the cysteine, ends with the phenylalanine, and has 16 residues. The DNA shown is the 48-base CDR3, in frame from base 1.